The 26 T cell receptor beta chains below come from one sample, sequenced in a study of cytomegalovirus exposure and HLA in healthy donors. Sequencing used immunoSEQ multiplex PCR; TCRdb keeps in-frame clones, though not all of them. The profile shows 200,000 or so clones, about four fifths of them singletons. Specimen: PBMCs. The receptors were sampled from a man younger than 30 in good health and CMV-seropositive.

The chain recombines TRBV19 with TRBJ1-4; 9 bases line up with TRBD1. J lost 6 bases, V lost 4 bases, and 3 bases had no gene match. CDR1 is LNHDA and CDR2 is SQIVND in the germline V gene (reference sequence). This CDR3 comprises 14 residues. This CDR3 reads CASSTRDRDEKLFF. CDR3 nucleotides: TGTGCCAGTAGTACCCGGGACAGGGATGAAAAACTGTTTTTT.

The chain has TRBV6-6 and TRBJ1-1, with D possibly TRBD1 on 5 matching bases. This CDR3 region has 11 residues. Trimming removed 11 bases from V and 12 bases from J, with 19 bases in between. Per germline, CDR1 MNHNY and CDR2 SVGAGI (reference sequence). CDR3 sequence: CAAGRQPVTFF. The CDR3 region has the DNA TGTGCCGCAGGAAGACAGCCCGTAACTTTCTTT.

The chain has TRBV5-4 and TRBJ2-3; a possible D gene is TRBD1 (6 bases). This CDR3 contains 16 residues. The germline V gene has CDR1 SGHNT and CDR2 YYREEE (reference sequence). V lost 3 bases to trimming and J lost 3 bases, with 17 bases between them. The chain's CDR3 is CASSWDRDRFTDTQYF. In DNA, the CDR3 is TGTGCCAGCAGCTGGGACCGTGACAGGTTTACAGATACGCAGTATTTT.

The rearrangement joins TRBV7-2 to TRBJ1-1, with a weak D call TRBD1 (5 bases). The CDR3 has 14 amino acids. V dropped 5 bases and J dropped 7 bases, with 17 bases sitting between them. In germline, CDR1 is SGHTA, CDR2 FQGNSA. The CDR3 reads CASSPRIMQGEAFF. The CDR3 DNA reads as TGTGCCAGCAGCCCTCGGATAATGCAGGGTGAAGCTTTCTTT.

V gene TRBV6-1 combines with J gene TRBJ2-1; D is undetermined. The V gene lost 6 bases and the J gene lost 4 bases, with 13 bases spanning the gap. This CDR3 has 14 amino acids. The V gene's germline CDR1 is MNHNS and CDR2 SASEGT. The CDR3 protein is CASSPRGNYNEQFF. Written as DNA, the CDR3 is TGTGCCAGCAGCCCTCGAGGCAATTACAATGAGCAGTTCTTC.

V usage is TRBV5-1 and J usage is TRBJ1-2; 7 nucleotides line up with TRBD1. Trimming cost V 7 bases and J 4 bases; bases outside gene matches: 7. Germline V CDR1 and CDR2: SGHRS, YFSETQ. There are 13 residues in the CDR3. CDR3 residues: CASSESGGYGYTF. The CDR3 DNA reads as TGCGCCAGCTCCGAGTCAGGGGGCTATGGCTACACCTTC.

The chain has TRBV30 and TRBJ2-1, with 8 bases aligning to TRBD2. The length of the CDR3 is 17 residues. The junction had 14 bases not matched to a gene; V was cut back by 2 bases and J by 5 bases. Germline assignment: CDR1 GTSNPN and CDR2 SVGIG (reference sequence). The CDR3 coding sequence is TGTGCCTGGAGTCCCACAATAGCGGGAACGGTCGACAATGAGCAGTTCTTC. Translation: CAWSPTIAGTVDNEQFF. The full variable domain, completed using reference TRBV30 and TRBJ2-1, is SQTIHQWPATLVQPVGSPLSLECTVEGTSNPNLYWYRQAAGRGLQLLFYSVGIGQISSEVPQNLSASRPQDRQFILSSKKLLLSDSGFYLCAWSPTIAGTVDNEQFFGPGTRLTVL.

This clone has only one observation. The chain couples TRBV27 to TRBJ1-5; TRBD1 might be the D (5 bases). This CDR3 has 17 amino acids. With 8 bases removed from V and 0 bases from J, the gap between germline ends came to 20 bases. Per germline, CDR1 MNHEY and CDR2 SMNVEV (reference sequence). The CDR3 DNA is TGTGCCAGCGACGAAATAGCGGACAAAATTAGCAATCAGCCCCAGCATTTT. Translation: CASDEIADKISNQPQHF.

The chain has TRBV20-1 and TRBJ2-5; tentative D call: TRBD2 (5 bases). The germline gives CDR1 DFQATT, CDR2 SNEGSKA (reference sequence). Trimming cost V 7 bases and J 10 bases, with 7 bases left between them. This CDR3 spans 8 amino acids. The CDR3 region has the DNA TGCAGTGTCGGAGGCCAGTACTTC. It yields the protein CSVGGQYF.

V gene TRBV5-6 combines with J gene TRBJ2-3, with 7 bases lining up with TRBD2. The CDR3 sequence is 14 residues long. The V segment lost 2 bases and the J segment 2 bases; nucleotides outside the gene matches: 2. Looked up from germline, CDR1 is SGHDT and CDR2 is YYEEEE. Written as DNA, the CDR3 is TGTGCCAGCAGCTTCGGGGGGAACACAGATACGCAGTATTTT. The encoded protein is CASSFGGNTDTQYF. Variable domain in full (rest from reference TRBV5-6 and TRBJ2-3): DAGVTQSPTHLIKTRGQQVTLRCSPKSGHDTVSWYQQALGQGPQFIFQYYEEEERQRGNFPDRFSGHQFPNYSSELNVNALLLGDSALYLCASSFGGNTDTQYFGPGTRLTVL.

The chain combines TRBV12-5 with TRBJ2-1, with 8 bases that match TRBD2. Germline loops: CDR1 LGHNT, CDR2 FRNRAP. V was pared by 6 bases and J by 9 bases, with 7 bases of the junction left unmatched. There are 13 residues in the CDR3. The CDR3 loop is CASGSAGVREQFF. CDR3 sequence (DNA): TGTGCTAGTGGGTCAGCGGGAGTCCGTGAGCAGTTCTTC.

The chain links TRBV5-1 to TRBJ2-4, with 11 bases fitting TRBD1. With V trimmed by 4 bases and J by 7 bases, 7 bases remained unmatched. The germline gives CDR1 SGHRS, CDR2 YFSETQ. CDR3 length: 15 amino acids. CDR3 residues: CASSPRTGGGNIQYF. The CDR3 nucleotides are TGCGCCAGCAGCCCAAGGACAGGGGGCGGGAACATTCAGTACTTC.

The chain uses TRBV4-2 and TRBJ2-7, with TRBD1 identical over 7 bases. This CDR3 contains 15 residues. Germline-derived CDR1 and CDR2 are LGHNA and YNFKEQ. Trimming cost V 5 bases and J 6 bases; bases outside gene matches: 13. The CDR3 DNA reads TGTGCCAGCAGCACTCCGGGACAGAAAAGCAGCGAGCAGTACTTC. Translating it yields CASSTPGQKSSEQYF.

The chain carries TRBV4-2 and TRBJ2-1; a possible D gene is TRBD2 (5 bases). From germline, CDR1 is LGHNA and CDR2 YNFKEQ. The length of the CDR3 is 14 residues. V lost 5 bases and J 7 bases, leaving 15 bases between the germline ends. The CDR3 here is CASSGVREPNEQFF. Here the CDR3 DNA reads TGTGCCAGCAGCGGTGTTAGGGAGCCGAATGAGCAGTTCTTC.

The gene calls are TRBV29-1 and TRBJ2-5, with 10 bases fitting TRBD2. Unmatched junction bases numbered 8, after V lost 7 bases and J lost 3 bases. In germline, CDR1 is SQVTM, CDR2 ANQGSEA. The length of the CDR3 is 14 residues. The DNA of the CDR3 is TGCAGCGCCGAAAGCGGGAGGGTTGAAGAGACCCAGTACTTC. It is translated as CSAESGRVEETQYF.

The gene calls are TRBV30 and TRBJ1-1; D may be TRBD1 (5 bases). The CDR3 sequence is 15 residues long. V lost 5 bases and J 3 bases, leaving 19 bases between the germline ends. Germline-derived CDR1 and CDR2 are GTSNPN and SVGIG (reference sequence). CDR3 coding DNA: TGTGCCTGGTCTCCCCCGGGGGGGAGGGACACTGAAGCTTTCTTT. It encodes CAWSPPGGRDTEAFF.

This rearrangement joins TRBV7-2 to TRBJ2-1; D remains ambiguous. Looked up from germline, CDR1 is SGHTA and CDR2 is FQGNSA. Trimming pared 1 base from V and 4 bases from J, leaving 11 bases between. CDR3 length equals 15 residues. The CDR3, as DNA: TGTGCCAGCAGCTTAGGTCCGGGTATTTACAATGAGCAGTTCTTC. Its protein product is CASSLGPGIYNEQFF.

V is TRBV27 and J is TRBJ1-4, with no clear D. Germline V lookup: CDR1 MNHEY, CDR2 SMNVEV (reference sequence). Trimming left V 5 bases short and J 5 bases short, with 9 bases between. The CDR3 covers 13 residues. CDR3 nucleotide sequence: TGTGCCAGCAGTCCTGTTATGAATGAAAAACTGTTTTTT. Protein product: CASSPVMNEKLFF. Variable domain in full (rest from reference TRBV27 and TRBJ1-4): EAQVTQNPRYLITVTGKKLTVTCSQNMNHEYMSWYRQDPGLGLRQIYYSMNVEVTDKGDVPEGYKVSRKEKRNFPLILESPSPNQTSLYFCASSPVMNEKLFFGSGTQLSVL.

A single count supports this clone. The V and J genes are TRBV7-6 and TRBJ2-1, with TRBD1 matching over 7 bases. Germline assignment: CDR1 SGHVS and CDR2 FNYEAQ. CDR3 size: 14 residues. With V trimmed by 7 bases and J by 5 bases, 8 bases remained unmatched. CDR3 loop: CASTTTGPNNEQFF. In nucleotides, the CDR3 is TGTGCCAGCACCACGACAGGGCCGAACAATGAGCAGTTCTTC.

In nucleotides, the CDR3 is TGTGCCTGGGGGCTAGTGGGGCAGGGCGAGCAGTACTTC. Its translation is CAWGLVGQGEQYF. The rearrangement links TRBV30 to TRBJ2-7; possible D gene TRBD1, 5 bases. The CDR3 loop spans 13 amino acids. The germline V and J ends were trimmed by 5 bases and 6 bases, with 17 bases remaining between them. Per the germline V gene, CDR1 is GTSNPN and CDR2 is SVGIG (reference sequence).

The chain has TRBV7-9 and TRBJ2-7, with 7 bases lining up with TRBD2. V lost 4 bases, J lost 1 base, and 7 bases stayed unmatched. The germline V gene encodes CDR1 SEHNR and CDR2 FQNEAQ (reference sequence). This CDR3 region has 15 residues. CDR3 in DNA: TGTGCCAGCAGCTCGAACAGGCGGGGGTCCTACGAGCAGTACTTC. Its protein is CASSSNRRGSYEQYF.

V is TRBV6-1 and J is TRBJ2-7, with TRBD1 as a possible D gene (5 bases). Germline values: CDR1 MNHNS, CDR2 SASEGT. The CDR3 runs 13 residues. V was shortened by 7 bases and J by 0 bases, with 10 bases between the two germline ends. The CDR3 loop reads CASKSRASYEQYF. CDR3 nucleotide sequence: TGTGCCAGCAAAAGCAGGGCCTCCTACGAGCAGTACTTC.

The CDR3 reads CASSLRRGDNEQFF. CDR3 nucleotides: TGTGCCAGCAGCTTAAGGCGGGGGGACAATGAGCAGTTCTTC. V usage is TRBV7-2 and J usage is TRBJ2-1; 8 bases map to TRBD2. The CDR3 covers 14 residues. Per germline, CDR1 SGHTA and CDR2 FQGNSA. J gave up 5 bases and V 2 bases, and 2 bases lay outside the gene matches.

The V call is TRBV15, the J call TRBJ2-3; 8 bases match TRBD2. The CDR3 contains 14 residues. V gave up 8 bases and J gave up 4 bases; unmatched junction bases: 8. The germline gives CDR1 LNHNV, CDR2 YYDKDF (reference sequence). The CDR3 spells CATREREYPDTQYF. As DNA, the CDR3 is TGTGCCACCCGGGAGCGGGAGTATCCAGATACGCAGTATTTT.

V gene TRBV19 combines with J gene TRBJ2-7; 7 bases are a match to TRBD1. This CDR3 region has 14 residues. Germline V CDR1 and CDR2: LNHDA, SQIVND (reference sequence). The V and J ends lost 10 bases and 4 bases, in that order; junction bases with no gene match: 13. The CDR3 DNA follows: TGTGCCACCCCCGGGACAGACGACCCTTACGAGCAGTACTTC. This codes for CATPGTDDPYEQYF.

This chain connects TRBV4-2 to TRBJ2-6; 7 bases agree with TRBD1. The CDR3 is 15 amino acids. V dropped 6 bases and J dropped 4; count of bases not matched to a gene: 6. From germline, CDR1 is LGHNA and CDR2 YNFKEQ. The CDR3 DNA follows: TGTGCCAGCAGGCTTACAGGGGCCGGGGCCAACGTCCTGACTTTC. Translated: CASRLTGAGANVLTF.